This T cell receptor (beta chain) was captured by sequencing in a study of tumor-infiltrating lymphocytes in oesophageal squamous cell carcinoma. Germline V gene lookup returns CDR1 KGHSH and CDR2 LQKENI. V shed 1 base, J shed 4 bases, and the junction held 5 bases outside the gene matches. CDR3 length equals 15 residues. TCRdb processed the PCR reads anew with MiXCR; each CDR3 protein has one entry. The data hold approximately 15,000 distinct CDR3 sequences, with roughly 49% observed a single time. This clonotype was counted many times. Specimen: esophageal tumor tissue. The TCR comes from a male donor with esophageal squamous cell carcinoma. V and J are TRBV18 and TRBJ2-3, with 7 bases that match TRBD1. The CDR3 loop is CASSPQHRGADTQYF. The CDR3, as DNA: TGTGCCAGCTCACCACAGCACAGGGGTGCAGATACGCAGTATTTT.